Below, 10 T cell receptor beta chains from the same sample are listed, as sequenced in a study of CD8+ T cells in alopecia areata. Extraction and reverse transcription of RNA yielded cDNA as the sequencing template. TCRdb's copy holds only in-frame clones and misses some; the assay was immunoSEQ multiplex PCR. Among about 160,000 clones listed, about three fifths were seen once. Noted treatment: oral pan-JAK inhibitor, 5-10 mg twice daily. This material consisted of CD4+ T cells sorted from blood, taken at week 4, from a patient treated with tofacitinib. The receptor source for this set is a human donor with alopecia areata.

The chain is built from TRBV11-2 and TRBJ2-5; weak D call: TRBD1 (6 bases). The CDR3 totals 14 residues. Trimming removed 3 bases from V and 9 bases from J, with 17 bases in between. Germline CDR1 SGHAT, CDR2 FQNNGV. The CDR3 spells CASSFPGDVRSQYF. The CDR3 region has the DNA TGTGCCAGCAGCTTCCCAGGGGACGTTCGATCCCAGTACTTC.

J is TRBJ2-5 and V is TRBV6-5; tentatively, D is TRBD1 or TRBD2 (6 bases each). The germline CDR1 and CDR2 sequences are MNHEY and SVGAGI. The CDR3 runs 15 residues. Trimming shortened V by 2 bases and J by 3 bases, and 13 bases separated the two germline ends. CDR3 bases: TGTGCCAGCAGTTACAGGGGGGCGCGAGAAGAGACCCAGTACTTC. This translates into CASSYRGAREETQYF.

This chain's CDR3 is CASSYGQGSAQYF. CDR3 in DNA: TGCGCCAGCAGCTATGGACAGGGGTCGGCGCAGTATTTT. This sequence joins TRBV5-1 and TRBJ2-3; the match to TRBD1 covers 9 bases. Looked up from germline, CDR1 is SGHRS and CDR2 is YFSETQ. There are 13 residues in the CDR3. Trimming at V came to 3 bases and at J to 10 bases, leaving 6 bases not matched to a gene.

About this clone itself: Other DNA sequences within the sample encode an identical CDR3. The chain couples TRBV30 to TRBJ1-5; D uncertain. Trimming removed 0 bases at V and 1 base at J, with 7 bases between. The germline CDR1 and CDR2 sequences are GTSNPN and SVGIG (reference sequence). CDR3 length equals 14 residues. Written as DNA, the CDR3 is TGTGCCTGGAGTGTACTGGGCAGCAATCAGCCCCAGCATTTT. Translated: CAWSVLGSNQPQHF.

This clone was picked up one time. V gene TRBV30 combines with J gene TRBJ2-1; a weak D match, TRBD2 (6 bases). Germline V gene data show CDR1 as GTSNPN and CDR2 as SVGIG (reference sequence). Trimming left V 0 bases short and J 9 bases short, with 15 bases between. This CDR3 is built from 14 residues. In DNA form, the CDR3 reads TGTGCCTGGAGTGTGGTGACTAGTATAAGTGAGCAGTTCTTC. Its protein is CAWSVVTSISEQFF.

The chain has TRBV27 and TRBJ2-7; TRBD1 matches at 9 bases. V gave up 3 bases and J gave up 1 base; unmatched junction bases: 4. Germline CDR1 MNHEY, CDR2 SMNVEV (reference sequence). The CDR3 runs 15 residues. This chain's CDR3 is CASSFLGTGSYEQYF. CDR3 nucleotide sequence: TGTGCCAGCAGTTTCCTCGGGACAGGGTCCTACGAGCAGTACTTC.

The chain couples TRBV29-1 to TRBJ2-5, with a tentative D call TRBD1 (6 bases). With 6 bases removed from V and 3 bases from J, the gap between germline ends came to 14 bases. The CDR3 is made up of 13 amino acids. CDR1 SQVTM and CDR2 ANQGSEA come from the germline V gene. CDR3 residues: CSVDGQGKETQYF. The CDR3 DNA reads TGCAGCGTGGACGGGCAGGGGAAAGAGACCCAGTACTTC.

The chain links TRBV7-9 to TRBJ1-2, with 7 positions matching TRBD1. The CDR3 covers 16 residues. Germline CDR1 and CDR2: SEHNR and FQNEAQ (reference sequence). V was clipped by 3 bases and J by 0 bases; unmatched bases: 7. CDR3 loop: CASSLFGQASNYGYTF. CDR3 coding DNA: TGTGCCAGCAGCTTGTTTGGACAGGCCTCTAACTATGGCTACACCTTC.

This chain uses TRBV6-5 with TRBJ2-1; D not certain. The CDR3 is made up of 14 amino acids. V gave up 1 base and J gave up 2 bases, with 6 bases separating them. The germline gives CDR1 MNHEY, CDR2 SVGAGI. The CDR3 nucleotides read TGTGCCAGCAGTTACTGGGGTGCCTACAATGAGCAGTTCTTC. Protein: CASSYWGAYNEQFF.

The chain recombines TRBV29-1 with TRBJ2-2, with D possibly TRBD1 on 6 matching bases. The CDR3 runs 15 residues. The germline CDR1 and CDR2 sequences are SQVTM and ANQGSEA. Trimming cost V 4 bases and J 2 bases, with 14 bases left between them. CDR3 region: CSVGNPQGNTGELFF. DNA of the CDR3: TGCAGCGTTGGGAACCCACAGGGAAACACCGGGGAGCTGTTTTTT.